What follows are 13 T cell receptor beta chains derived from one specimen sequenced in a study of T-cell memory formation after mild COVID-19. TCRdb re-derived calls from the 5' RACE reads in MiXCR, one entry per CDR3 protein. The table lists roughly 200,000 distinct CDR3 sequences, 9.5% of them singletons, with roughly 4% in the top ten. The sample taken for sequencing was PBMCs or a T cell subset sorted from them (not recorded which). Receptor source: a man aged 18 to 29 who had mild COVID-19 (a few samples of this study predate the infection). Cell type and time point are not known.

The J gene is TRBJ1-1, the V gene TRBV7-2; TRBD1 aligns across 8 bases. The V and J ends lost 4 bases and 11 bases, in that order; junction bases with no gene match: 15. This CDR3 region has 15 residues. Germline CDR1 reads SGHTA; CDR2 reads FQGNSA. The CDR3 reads CASSSRLSGTGRAFF. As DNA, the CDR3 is TGTGCCAGCAGCTCCAGACTATCGGGGACAGGCAGGGCTTTCTTT.

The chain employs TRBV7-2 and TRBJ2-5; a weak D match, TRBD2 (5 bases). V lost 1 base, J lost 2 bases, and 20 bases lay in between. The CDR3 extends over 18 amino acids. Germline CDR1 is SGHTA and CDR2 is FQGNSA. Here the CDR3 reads CASSLVPPGGRGQETQYF. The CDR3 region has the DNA TGTGCCAGCAGCTTAGTCCCCCCCGGCGGGCGAGGGCAAGAGACCCAGTACTTC.

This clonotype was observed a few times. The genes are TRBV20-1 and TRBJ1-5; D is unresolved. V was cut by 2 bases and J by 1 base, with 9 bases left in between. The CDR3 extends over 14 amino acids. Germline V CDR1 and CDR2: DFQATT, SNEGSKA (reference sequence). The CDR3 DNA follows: TGCAGTGCTAGATCGCAGTCAAGCAATCAGCCCCAGCATTTT. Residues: CSARSQSSNQPQHF.

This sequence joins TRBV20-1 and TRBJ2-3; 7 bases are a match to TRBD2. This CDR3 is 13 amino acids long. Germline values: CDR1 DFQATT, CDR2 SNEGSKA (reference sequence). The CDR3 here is CRAGPPSTDTQYF. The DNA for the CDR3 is TGCAGAGCGGGGCCCCCTAGCACAGATACGCAGTATTTT.

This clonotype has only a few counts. CDR3 protein: CASSARQGGQPQHF. CDR3 nucleotide sequence: TGTGCCAGCAGCGCTCGACAGGGCGGGCAGCCCCAGCATTTT. The chain is built from TRBV9 and TRBJ1-5; 7 nucleotides line up with TRBD1. CDR3 size: 14 residues. The germline V gene has CDR1 SGDLS and CDR2 YYNGEE. J gave up 7 bases and V 3 bases, and 7 bases lay outside the gene matches.

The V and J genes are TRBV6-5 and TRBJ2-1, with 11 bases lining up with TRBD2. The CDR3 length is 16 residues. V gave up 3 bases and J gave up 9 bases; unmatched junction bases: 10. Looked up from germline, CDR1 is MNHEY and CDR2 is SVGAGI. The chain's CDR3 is CASSYWPSGGLGEQFF. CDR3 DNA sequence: TGTGCCAGCAGTTATTGGCCTAGCGGGGGGTTGGGTGAGCAGTTCTTC.

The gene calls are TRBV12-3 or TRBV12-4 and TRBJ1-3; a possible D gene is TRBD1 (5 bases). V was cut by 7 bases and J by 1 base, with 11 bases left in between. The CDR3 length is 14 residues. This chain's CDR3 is CASTTQASGNTIYF. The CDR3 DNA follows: TGTGCCAGCACGACACAGGCTTCTGGAAACACCATATATTTT.

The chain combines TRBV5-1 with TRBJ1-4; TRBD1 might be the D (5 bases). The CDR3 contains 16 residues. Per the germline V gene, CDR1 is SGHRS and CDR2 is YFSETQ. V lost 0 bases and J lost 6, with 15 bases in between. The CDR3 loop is CASSLEVGAGYEKLFF. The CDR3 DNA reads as TGCGCCAGCAGCTTGGAGGTTGGGGCAGGTTATGAAAAACTGTTTTTT.

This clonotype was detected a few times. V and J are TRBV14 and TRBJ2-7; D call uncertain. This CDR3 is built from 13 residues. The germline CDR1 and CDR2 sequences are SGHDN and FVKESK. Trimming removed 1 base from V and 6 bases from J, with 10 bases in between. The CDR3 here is CASSQVPAGEQYF. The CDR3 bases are TGTGCCAGCAGCCAAGTGCCCGCTGGCGAGCAGTACTTC. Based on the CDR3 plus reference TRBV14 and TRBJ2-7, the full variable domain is EAGVTQFPSHSVIEKGQTVTLRCDPISGHDNLYWYRRVMGKEIKFLLHFVKESKQDESGMPNNRFLAERTGGTYSTLKVQPAELEDSGVYFCASSQVPAGEQYFGPGTRLTVT.

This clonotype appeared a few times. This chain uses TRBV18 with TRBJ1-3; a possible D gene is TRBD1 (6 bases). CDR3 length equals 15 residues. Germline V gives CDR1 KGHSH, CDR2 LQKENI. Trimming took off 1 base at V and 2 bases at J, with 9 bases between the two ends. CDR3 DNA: TGTGCCAGCTCACCACGTGGACAGCCTGGAAACACCATATATTTT. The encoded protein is CASSPRGQPGNTIYF.

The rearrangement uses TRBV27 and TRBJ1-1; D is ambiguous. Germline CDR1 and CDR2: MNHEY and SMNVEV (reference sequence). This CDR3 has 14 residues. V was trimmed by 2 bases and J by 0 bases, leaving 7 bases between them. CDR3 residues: CASSLGELNTEAFF. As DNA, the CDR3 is TGTGCCAGCAGTTTAGGGGAATTGAACACTGAAGCTTTCTTT.

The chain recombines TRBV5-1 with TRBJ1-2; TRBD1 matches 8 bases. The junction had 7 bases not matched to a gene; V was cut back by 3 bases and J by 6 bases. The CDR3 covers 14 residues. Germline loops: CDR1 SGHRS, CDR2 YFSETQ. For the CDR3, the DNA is TGCGCCAGCAGCTGGGCCCCAGGGGGCGATGGCTACACCTTC. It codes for CASSWAPGGDGYTF.

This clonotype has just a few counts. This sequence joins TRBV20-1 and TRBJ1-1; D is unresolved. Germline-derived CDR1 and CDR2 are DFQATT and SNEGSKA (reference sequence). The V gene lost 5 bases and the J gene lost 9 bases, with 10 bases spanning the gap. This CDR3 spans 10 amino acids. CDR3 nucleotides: TGCAGTGCTCTTGGTCCCCAAGCTTTCTTT. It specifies CSALGPQAFF.